This T cell receptor (beta chain) originates from a study of blood T cell repertoires in COVID-19. Turning to the study itself: Italy, Spain and the United States were the sources of the convalescent and acute COVID-19 samples. T cells, B-cell-depleted T cells, or PBMCs provided the cDNA or gDNA that served as material.

The cohort comprised adults aged 18 to 89 years residing in about 25 US areas. Participants reported their clinical history, and cohort assignment relied on those reports. CDR1 is MGHRA and CDR2 is YSYEKL in the germline V gene. V trimming: 0 bases; J trimming: 5 bases; junction bases outside the gene matches: 3. The CDR3 has 15 residues. Libraries were prepared by immunoSEQ multiplex PCR; TCRdb keeps only in-frame clonotypes and omits some of them. The data show about 380,000 clones, with 88% seen just once and about 1.2% held by the top ten. Source material: PBMCs or T cells enriched from blood (not recorded which). The clonotype comes from a woman younger than 35 who had recovered from COVID-19. The chain has TRBV4-1 and TRBJ1-4, with TRBD1 identical over 7 bases. As DNA, the CDR3 is TGCGCCAGCAGCCAAGATCTGACAGGGAATGAAAAACTGTTTTTT. Its protein product is CASSQDLTGNEKLFF.